This is a list of T cell receptor beta chains from one sample in a study of regulatory T cells in long-lasting Graves disease. TCRdb reprocessed the multiplex PCR reads with MiXCR, giving one entry per CDR3 protein. Of roughly 700,000 distinct CDR3 sequences listed, around 30% are singletons. The sequencing here drew on peripheral blood mononuclear cells (PBMCs), taken when the disease was refractory, from a patient treated with antithyroid drugs. The origin of the receptors is a female donor with Graves disease. Both conserved end residues are part of each CDR3. For some rows the clone size is stated as once, few or many, or as a class when expanded; others skip it.

v_call	clone_size	j_call	cdr3_aa
TRBV14	NA	TRBJ1-3	CASSQAGGSSGNTIYF
TRBV3-1	few	TRBJ1-1	CASRHRGGTEAFF
TRBV27	many	TRBJ1-4	CASTPGTGREKLFF
TRBV28	many	TRBJ1-6	CASSPFDDHSPLHF
TRBV2	NA	TRBJ2-2	CASSGRTSGTGELFF
TRBV30	NA	TRBJ2-2	CAWRFGVRTGELFF
TRBV12-3/TRBV12-4	NA	TRBJ2-7	CASRRGGKQYF
TRBV5-1	few	TRBJ1-2	CASSGTGRGIGYTF
TRBV5-1	once	TRBJ1-4	CASSLEGNLGEKLFF
TRBV11-2	many	TRBJ2-7	CASSSRSYEQYF
TRBV27	few	TRBJ1-1	CASSRYRGRDIPSEAFF
TRBV6-1	NA	TRBJ1-2	CASRERRQGRGYTF
TRBV6-2/TRBV6-3	NA	TRBJ2-7	CASSYSSARFRRKSAEQYF
TRBV20-1	few	TRBJ1-3	CSAFEPTGSGNTIYF
TRBV2	NA	TRBJ1-6	CASSRGGKGVSSPLHF
TRBV20-1	NA	TRBJ1-1	CSARPSTGGRTEAFF
TRBV7-3	once	TRBJ1-1	CASSRGHNTEAFF
TRBV27	few	TRBJ2-7	CASSLTGMGTGGFGTYEQYF
TRBV7-6	few	TRBJ2-5	CASSQGQGGLAGMETQYF
TRBV7-2	few	TRBJ2-1	CASSPRMVAGGTEQFF
TRBV5-1	few	TRBJ1-1	CASSLDRGFTEAFF
TRBV19	NA	TRBJ1-2	CASSADGQGAFYGYTF
TRBV6-5	many	TRBJ1-1	CASSYGSGTRNTEAFF
TRBV18	NA	TRBJ2-3	CASSPEVVAGPSTDTQYF
TRBV20-1	few	TRBJ2-7	CSASLQGTTYEQYF
TRBV15	few	TRBJ1-3	CATSSGNSGNTIYF
TRBV10-1	NA	TRBJ2-5	CASSESGRTGTKETQYF
TRBV20-1	many	TRBJ2-7	CSARLAGVEQYF
TRBV11-2	NA	TRBJ1-6	CASSFGTGNSPLHF
TRBV4-1	NA	TRBJ2-1	CASSRVAGAINEQFF
TRBV19	NA	TRBJ1-2	CASSTLRQGYTF
TRBV29-1	few	TRBJ1-3	CSVQGGDTIYF
TRBV20-1	few	TRBJ1-1	CSASTREGTEAFF
TRBV28	many	TRBJ1-6	CASSLQGSSYNSPLHF
TRBV6-5	once	TRBJ1-2	CASSLGGISYTF
TRBV6-2/TRBV6-3	NA	TRBJ1-2	CASSSTNRVLHGYTF
TRBV20-1	many	TRBJ1-1	CSAEGGATEAFF
TRBV2	many	TRBJ1-5	CASSPGTGYQPQHF
TRBV19	once	TRBJ1-2	CASSTSTGYGYTF
TRBV19	few	TRBJ1-5	CASRSTGGRQPQHF